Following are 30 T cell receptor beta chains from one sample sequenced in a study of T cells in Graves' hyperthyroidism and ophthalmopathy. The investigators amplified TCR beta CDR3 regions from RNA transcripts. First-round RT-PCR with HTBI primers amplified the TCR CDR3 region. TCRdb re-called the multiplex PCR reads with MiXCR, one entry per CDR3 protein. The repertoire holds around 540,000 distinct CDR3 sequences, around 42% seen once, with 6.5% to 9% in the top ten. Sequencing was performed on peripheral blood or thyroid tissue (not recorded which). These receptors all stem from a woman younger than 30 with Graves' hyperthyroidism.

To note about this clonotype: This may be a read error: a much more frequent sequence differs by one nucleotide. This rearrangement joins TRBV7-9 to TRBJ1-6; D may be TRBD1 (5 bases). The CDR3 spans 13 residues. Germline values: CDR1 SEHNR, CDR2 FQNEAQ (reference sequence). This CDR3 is CACSLVGVSPLHF. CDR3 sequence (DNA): TGTGCCTGCAGCTTAGTGGGGGTTTCACCCCTCCACTTT.

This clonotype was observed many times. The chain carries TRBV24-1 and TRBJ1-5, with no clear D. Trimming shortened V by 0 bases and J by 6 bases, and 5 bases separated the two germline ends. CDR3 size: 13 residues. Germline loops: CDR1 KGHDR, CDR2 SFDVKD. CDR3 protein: CATSDLRGQPQHF. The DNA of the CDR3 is TGTGCCACCAGTGATTTGCGGGGTCAGCCCCAGCATTTT.

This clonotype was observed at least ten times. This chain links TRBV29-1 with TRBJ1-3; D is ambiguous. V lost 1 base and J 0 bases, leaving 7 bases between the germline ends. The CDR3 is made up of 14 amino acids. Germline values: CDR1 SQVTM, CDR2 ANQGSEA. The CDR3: CSVEGTLSGNTIYF. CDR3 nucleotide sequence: TGCAGCGTTGAAGGCACGCTCTCTGGAAACACCATATATTTT.

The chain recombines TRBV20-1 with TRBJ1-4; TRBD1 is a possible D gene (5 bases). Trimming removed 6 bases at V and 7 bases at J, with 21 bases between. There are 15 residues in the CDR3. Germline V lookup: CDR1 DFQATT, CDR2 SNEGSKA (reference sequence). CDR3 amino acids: CSADTARLNTEKLFF. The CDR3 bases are TGCAGTGCGGACACGGCCAGACTGAACACTGAAAAACTGTTTTTT.

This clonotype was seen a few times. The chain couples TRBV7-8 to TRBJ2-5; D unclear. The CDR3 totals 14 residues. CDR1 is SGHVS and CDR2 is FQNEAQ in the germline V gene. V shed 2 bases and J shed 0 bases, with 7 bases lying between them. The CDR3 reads CASSLWRNQETQYF. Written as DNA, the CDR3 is TGTGCCAGCAGCTTATGGCGGAACCAAGAGACCCAGTACTTC.

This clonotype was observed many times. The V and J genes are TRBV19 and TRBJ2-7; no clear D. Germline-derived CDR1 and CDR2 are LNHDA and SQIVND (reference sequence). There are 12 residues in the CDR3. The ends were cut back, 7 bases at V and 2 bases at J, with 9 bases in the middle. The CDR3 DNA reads TGTGCCAGTAAAGACGTCACCTACGAGCAGTACTTC. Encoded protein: CASKDVTYEQYF.

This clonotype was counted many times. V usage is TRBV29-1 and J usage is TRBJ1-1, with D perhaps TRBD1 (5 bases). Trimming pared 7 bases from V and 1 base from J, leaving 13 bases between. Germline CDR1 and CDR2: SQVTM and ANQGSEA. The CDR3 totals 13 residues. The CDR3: CSATRTRNTEAFF. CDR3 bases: TGCAGCGCCACCCGGACAAGGAACACTGAAGCTTTCTTT.

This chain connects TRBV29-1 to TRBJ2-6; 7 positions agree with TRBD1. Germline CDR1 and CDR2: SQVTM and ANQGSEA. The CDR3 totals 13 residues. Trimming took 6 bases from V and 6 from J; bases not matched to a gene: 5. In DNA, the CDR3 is TGCAGCGTGCAAACAGGGGAGGCCAACGTCCTGACTTTC. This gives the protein CSVQTGEANVLTF. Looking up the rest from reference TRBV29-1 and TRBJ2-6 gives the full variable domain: SAVISQKPSRDICQRGTSLTIQCQVDSQVTMMFWYRQQPGQSLTLIATANQGSEATYESGFVIDKFPISRPNLTFSTLTVSNMSPEDSSIYLCSVQTGEANVLTFGAGSRLTVL.

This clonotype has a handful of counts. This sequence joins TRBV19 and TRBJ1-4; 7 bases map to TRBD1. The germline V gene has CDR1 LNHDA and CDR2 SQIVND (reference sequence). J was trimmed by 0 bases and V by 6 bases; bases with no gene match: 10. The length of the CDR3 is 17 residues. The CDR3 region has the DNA TGTGCCAGTAGCCCGGGACAGACGAGAGCAACTAATGAAAAACTGTTTTTT. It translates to CASSPGQTRATNEKLFF.

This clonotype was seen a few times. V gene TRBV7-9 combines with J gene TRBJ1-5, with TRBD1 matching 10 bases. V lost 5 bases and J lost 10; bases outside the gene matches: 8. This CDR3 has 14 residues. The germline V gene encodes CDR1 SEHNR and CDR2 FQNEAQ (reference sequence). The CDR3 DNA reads TGTGCCAGCAGCCCGCGGGACAGGGGATCCCCCCAGCATTTT. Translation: CASSPRDRGSPQHF.

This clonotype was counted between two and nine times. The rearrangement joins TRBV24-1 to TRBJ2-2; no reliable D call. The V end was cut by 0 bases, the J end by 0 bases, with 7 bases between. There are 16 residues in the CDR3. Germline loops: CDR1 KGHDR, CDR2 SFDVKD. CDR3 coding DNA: TGTGCCACCAGTGATTTGAGGCCCGCGAACACCGGGGAGCTGTTTTTT. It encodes CATSDLRPANTGELFF.

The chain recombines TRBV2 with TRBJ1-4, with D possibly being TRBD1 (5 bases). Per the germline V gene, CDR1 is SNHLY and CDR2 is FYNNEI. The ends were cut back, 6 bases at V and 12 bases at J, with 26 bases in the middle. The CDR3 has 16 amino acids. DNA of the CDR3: TGTGCCAGCAGGGCCCTAGACAGCGTCGATGAAAACCAACTGTTTTTT. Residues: CASRALDSVDENQLFF. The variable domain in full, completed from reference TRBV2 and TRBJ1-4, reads EPEVTQTPSHQVTQMGQEVILRCVPISNHLYFYWYRQILGQKVEFLVSFYNNEISEKSEIFDDQFSVERPDGSNFTLKIRSTKLEDSAMYFCASRALDSVDENQLFFGSGTQLSVL.

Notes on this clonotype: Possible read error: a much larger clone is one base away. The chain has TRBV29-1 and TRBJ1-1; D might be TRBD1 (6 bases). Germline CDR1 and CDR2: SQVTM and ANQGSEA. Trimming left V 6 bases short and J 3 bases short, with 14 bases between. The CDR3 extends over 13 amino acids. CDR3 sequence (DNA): TGCAGCGTGGAAAGGACAGAGGACACTGAAGCTTTCTTT. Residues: CSVERTEDTEAFF.

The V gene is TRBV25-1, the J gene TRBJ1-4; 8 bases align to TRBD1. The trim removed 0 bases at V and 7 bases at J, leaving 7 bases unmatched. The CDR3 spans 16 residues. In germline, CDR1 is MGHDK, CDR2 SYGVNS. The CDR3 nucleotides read TGTGCCAGCAGTGAATATACTGGACAGGGAGGTGAAAAACTGTTTTTT. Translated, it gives CASSEYTGQGGEKLFF.

The CDR3 DNA sequence: TGTGCCAGCAGCCGTATAACAAACACTGAAGCTTTCTTT. This encodes CASSRITNTEAFF. This chain uses TRBV7-9 with TRBJ1-1; D not certain. The CDR3 spans 13 residues. V lost 5 bases and J 2 bases, leaving 9 bases between the germline ends. Germline CDR1 SEHNR, CDR2 FQNEAQ (reference sequence).

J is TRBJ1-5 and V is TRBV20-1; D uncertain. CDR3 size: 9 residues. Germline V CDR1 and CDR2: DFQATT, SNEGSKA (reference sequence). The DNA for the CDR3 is TGCAGGTCCGGGCAGCCCCAGCATTTT. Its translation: CRSGQPQHF.

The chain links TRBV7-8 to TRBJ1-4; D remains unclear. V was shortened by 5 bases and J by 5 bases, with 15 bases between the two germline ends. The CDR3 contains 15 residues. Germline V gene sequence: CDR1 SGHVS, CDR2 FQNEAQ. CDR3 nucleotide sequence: TGTGCCAGCAGCCTAAAGACTAGCGGGAATGAAAAACTGTTTTTT. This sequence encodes CASSLKTSGNEKLFF.

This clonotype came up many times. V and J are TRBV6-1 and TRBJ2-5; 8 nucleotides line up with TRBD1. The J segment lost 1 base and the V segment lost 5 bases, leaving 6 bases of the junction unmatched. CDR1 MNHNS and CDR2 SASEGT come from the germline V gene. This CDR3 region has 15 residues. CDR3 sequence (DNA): TGTGCCAGCAGTCCAATCCAGGGGGCCCAAGAGACCCAGTACTTC. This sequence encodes CASSPIQGAQETQYF.

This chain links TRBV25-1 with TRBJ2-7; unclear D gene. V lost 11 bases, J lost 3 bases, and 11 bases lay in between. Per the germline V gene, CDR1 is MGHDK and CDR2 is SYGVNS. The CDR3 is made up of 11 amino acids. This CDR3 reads CAWSHRYEQYF. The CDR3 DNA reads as TGTGCCTGGAGCCATCGCTACGAGCAGTACTTC.

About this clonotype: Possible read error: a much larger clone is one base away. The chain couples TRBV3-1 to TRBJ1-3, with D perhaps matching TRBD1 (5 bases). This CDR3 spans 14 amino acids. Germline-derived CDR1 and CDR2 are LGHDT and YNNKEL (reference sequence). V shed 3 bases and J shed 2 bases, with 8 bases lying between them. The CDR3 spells CASSQAGTGNTIYF. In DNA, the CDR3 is TGTGCCAGCAGCCAGGCAGGGACTGGAAACACCATATATTTT.

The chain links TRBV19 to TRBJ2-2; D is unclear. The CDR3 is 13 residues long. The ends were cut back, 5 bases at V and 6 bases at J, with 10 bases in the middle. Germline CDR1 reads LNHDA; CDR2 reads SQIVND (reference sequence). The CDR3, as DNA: TGTGCCAGTAGTGTTCAGGAGCCCGGGGAGCTGTTTTTT. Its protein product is CASSVQEPGELFF.

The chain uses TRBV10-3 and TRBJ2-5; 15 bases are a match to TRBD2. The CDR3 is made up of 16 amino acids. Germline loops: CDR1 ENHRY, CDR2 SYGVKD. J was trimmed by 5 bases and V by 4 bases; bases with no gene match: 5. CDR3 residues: CAISVGLAGGWETQYF. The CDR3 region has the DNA TGTGCCATCAGTGTGGGACTAGCGGGGGGATGGGAGACCCAGTACTTC.

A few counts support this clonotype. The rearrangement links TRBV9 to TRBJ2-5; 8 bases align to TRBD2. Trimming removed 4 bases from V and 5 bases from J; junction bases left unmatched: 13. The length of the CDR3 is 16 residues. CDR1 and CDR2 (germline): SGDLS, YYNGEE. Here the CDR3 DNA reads TGTGCCAGCAGCACCGGAAGAGCGGGAGACGGGGAGACCCAGTACTTC. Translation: CASSTGRAGDGETQYF.

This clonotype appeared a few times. CDR3 protein: CASSLRSLDSEAFF. CDR3 nucleotides: TGCGCCAGCAGCTTGCGCAGCTTAGACAGTGAAGCTTTCTTT. V is TRBV5-1 and J is TRBJ1-1, with D maybe TRBD1 (5 bases). Trimming stripped 1 base from V and 7 bases from J, with 14 bases between. The CDR3 covers 14 residues. Looked up from germline, CDR1 is SGHRS and CDR2 is YFSETQ.

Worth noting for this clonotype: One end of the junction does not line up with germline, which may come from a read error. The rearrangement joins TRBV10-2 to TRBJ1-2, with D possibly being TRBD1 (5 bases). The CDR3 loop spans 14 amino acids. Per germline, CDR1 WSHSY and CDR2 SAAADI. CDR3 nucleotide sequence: TGTGCTAGTGGTCGCCCCGGGACCCCAAGGACCTACACCTTC. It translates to CASGRPGTPRTYTF.

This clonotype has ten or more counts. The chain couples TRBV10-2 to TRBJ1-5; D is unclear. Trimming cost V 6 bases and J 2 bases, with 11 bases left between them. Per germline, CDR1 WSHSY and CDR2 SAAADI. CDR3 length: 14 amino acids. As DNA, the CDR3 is TGCGCCAGCAGAGAAAGAGGCGGCAATCAGCCCCAGCATTTT. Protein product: CASRERGGNQPQHF.

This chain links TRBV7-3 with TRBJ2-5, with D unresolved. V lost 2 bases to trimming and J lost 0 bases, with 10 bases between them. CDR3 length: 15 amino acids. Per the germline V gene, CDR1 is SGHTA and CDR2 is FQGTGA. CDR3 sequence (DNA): TGTGCCAGCAGCTTAGCCCCTTGGTACCAAGAGACCCAGTACTTC. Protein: CASSLAPWYQETQYF. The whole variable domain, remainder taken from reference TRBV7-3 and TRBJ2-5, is GAGVSQTPSNKVTEKGKYVELRCDPISGHTALYWYRQSLGQGPEFLIYFQGTGAADDSGLPNDRFFAVRPEGSVSTLKIQRTERGDSAVYLCASSLAPWYQETQYFGPGTRLLVL.

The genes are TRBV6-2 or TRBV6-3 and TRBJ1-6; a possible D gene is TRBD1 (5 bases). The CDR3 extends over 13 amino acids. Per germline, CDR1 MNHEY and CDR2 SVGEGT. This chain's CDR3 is CARASGANSPLHF. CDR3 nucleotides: TGTGCTAGAGCCAGCGGGGCTAATTCACCCCTCCACTTT.

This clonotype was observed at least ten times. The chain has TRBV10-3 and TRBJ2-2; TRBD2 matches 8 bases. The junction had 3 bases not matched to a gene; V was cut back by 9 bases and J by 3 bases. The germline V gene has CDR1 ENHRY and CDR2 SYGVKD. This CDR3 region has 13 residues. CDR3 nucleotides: TGTGCCATAGCGGGAGCGGACACCGGGGAGCTGTTTTTT. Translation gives CAIAGADTGELFF.

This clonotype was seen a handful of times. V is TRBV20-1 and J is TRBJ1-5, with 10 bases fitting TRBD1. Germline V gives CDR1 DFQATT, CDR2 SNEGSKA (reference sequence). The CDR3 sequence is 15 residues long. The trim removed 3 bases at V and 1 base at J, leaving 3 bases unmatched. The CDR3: CSASPGQGSNQPQHF. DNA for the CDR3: TGCAGTGCTAGCCCGGGACAGGGGAGCAATCAGCCCCAGCATTTT.